This T cell receptor (beta chain) stems from a study of blood T cells in healthy people across ages. Germline V lookup: CDR1 MNHEY, CDR2 SMNVEV (reference sequence). The germline V and J ends were trimmed by 3 bases and 1 base, with 15 bases remaining between them. The CDR3 is made up of 16 amino acids. The authors ran a second PCR of 7 to 11 cycles using a sample-barcoded 5' primer and a J-beta primer mix. TCRdb ran MiXCR on the 5' RACE reads and lists one entry per CDR3 protein. In the table there are about 1.5 million distinct CDR3 sequences, approximately 43% of which are singletons. This clonotype has more than one count but fewer than ten.

The rearrangement joins TRBV27 to TRBJ1-1; no reliable D call. This receptor was identified in a woman in her late teens or twenties in good health. The sample taken for sequencing was blood. The CDR3 bases are TGTGCCAGCAGTTTCCTCCGGGGAGATGGGAACACTGAAGCTTTCTTT. It encodes CASSFLRGDGNTEAFF.